A selection of T cell receptor beta chains follows, all from one sample in a study of CD8+ T cells in alopecia areata. TCRdb's table, derived via immunoSEQ multiplex PCR, lists solely in-frame clones and lacks some. The repertoire holds 180,000 or so clones, with roughly 50% as singletons. Sequenced material: CD8+ T cells sorted from blood, taken at week 24, from a patient treated with tofacitinib. These receptors were obtained from a human donor with alopecia areata. The CDR3 runs from the conserved cysteine through the conserved F or W. Fields, in order: V gene, D gene, J gene, clone size, CDR3 protein, CDR3 DNA. The D gene is left open where the match is weak. Rows may omit the clone size; those that give it use once, few, many or a size class.

TRBV30	TRBD2	TRBJ2-1	few	CASLASSYNEQFF	TGTGCCTCACTAGCGAGTTCCTACAATGAGCAGTTCTTC
TRBV10-3	-	TRBJ1-5	-	CAISSAYNQPQHF	TGTGCCATCAGTTCAGCATACAATCAGCCCCAGCATTTT
TRBV5-1	TRBD1	TRBJ2-7	few	CASSLNRGEQYF	TGCGCCAGCAGTTTAAACAGGGGCGAGCAGTACTTC
TRBV10-3	-	TRBJ1-6	few	CAISATPGSYNSPLHF	TGTGCCATCAGTGCAACCCCCGGATCCTATAATTCACCCCTCCACTTT
TRBV9	-	TRBJ1-2	-	CASSFKTGPLYGYTF	TGTGCCAGCAGCTTCAAGACAGGTCCGCTTTATGGCTACACCTTC
TRBV7-6	-	TRBJ2-5	-	CASRAGPSWETQYF	TGTGCCAGCAGGGCGGGGCCCTCGTGGGAGACCCAGTACTTC
TRBV9	-	TRBJ1-1	-	CASSVVQGNTEAFF	TGTGCCAGCAGCGTAGTACAGGGGAACACTGAAGCTTTCTTT
TRBV19	-	TRBJ1-5	-	CASSMAAGGNQPQHF	TGTGCCAGTAGTATGGCGGCAGGGGGCAATCAGCCCCAGCATTTT
TRBV7-2	TRBD1	TRBJ2-7	few	CASSLGTGPYEQYF	TGTGCCAGCAGCTTAGGGACAGGCCCCTACGAGCAGTACTTC
TRBV9	TRBD2	TRBJ2-7	-	CASSPYGGGEQYF	TGTGCCAGCAGCCCCTATGGGGGGGGCGAGCAGTACTTC